Detailed here is one TCR beta chain. Its antigen is undetermined. This sequence may be a read error, since a much larger clone differs from it by one base. This entry is derived from a study of T cells in Graves' hyperthyroidism and ophthalmopathy. Background on the study: Blood was drawn when the patient was first diagnosed and still untreated.

Per the germline V gene, CDR1 is LGHDT and CDR2 is YNNKEL (reference sequence). The CDR3 runs to 15 residues. TCR beta CDR3 regions were amplified from RNA transcripts. The TCR CDR3 first-round RT-PCR relied on the HTBI primer set. One entry per CDR3 protein results from TCRdb running MiXCR on the multiplex PCR reads. The data hold approximately 590,000 distinct CDR3 sequences, with approximately 15% observed a single time. Reasons for excluding patients were uncontrolled infection, other autoimmune disease, pregnancy or lactation. Notes on the study in general: The majority of expanded thyroid clonotypes above 0.001 also appeared in blood.

This sequence joins TRBV3-1 and TRBJ2-7, with a weak D call TRBD1 (6 bases). Gene TRBJ2-1 matches the end of the DNA better, so the J call may be wrong. The TCR originated in a woman aged 25 to 39 with Graves' hyperthyroidism. Sequencing used blood. CDR3 nucleotide sequence: TGTGCCAGCAGCCACAGACAGGAGAGCTCCTACGAGCAGTTCTTC. Its protein is CASSHRQESSYEQFF.